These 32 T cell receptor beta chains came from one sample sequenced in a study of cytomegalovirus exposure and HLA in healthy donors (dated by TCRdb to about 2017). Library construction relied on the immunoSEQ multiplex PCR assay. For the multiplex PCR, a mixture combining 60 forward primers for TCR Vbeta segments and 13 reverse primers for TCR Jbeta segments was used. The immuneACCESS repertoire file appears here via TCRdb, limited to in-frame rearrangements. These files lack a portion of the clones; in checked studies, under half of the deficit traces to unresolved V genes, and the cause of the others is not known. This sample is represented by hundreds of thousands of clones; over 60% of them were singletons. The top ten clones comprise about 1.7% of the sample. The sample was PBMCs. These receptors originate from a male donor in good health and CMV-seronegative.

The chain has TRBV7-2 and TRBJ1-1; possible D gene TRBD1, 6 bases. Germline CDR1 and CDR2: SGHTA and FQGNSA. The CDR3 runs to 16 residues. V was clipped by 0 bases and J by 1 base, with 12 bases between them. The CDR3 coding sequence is TGTGCCAGCAGCTTAGCCTCGGGCAGGGGGAACACTGAAGCTTTCTTT. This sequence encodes CASSLASGRGNTEAFF.

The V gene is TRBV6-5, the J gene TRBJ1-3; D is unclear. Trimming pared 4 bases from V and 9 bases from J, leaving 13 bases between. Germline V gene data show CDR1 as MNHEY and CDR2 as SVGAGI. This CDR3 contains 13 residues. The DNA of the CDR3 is TGTGCCAGCAGTTTGGTAGCAACTGGCACCATATATTTT. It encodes CASSLVATGTIYF.

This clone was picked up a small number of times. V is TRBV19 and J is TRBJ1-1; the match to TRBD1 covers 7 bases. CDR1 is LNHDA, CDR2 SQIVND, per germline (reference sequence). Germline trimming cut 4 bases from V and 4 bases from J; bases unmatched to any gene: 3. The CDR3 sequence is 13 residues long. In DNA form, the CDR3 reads TGTGCCAGTAGTACCCACAGGGGCACTGAAGCTTTCTTT. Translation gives CASSTHRGTEAFF.

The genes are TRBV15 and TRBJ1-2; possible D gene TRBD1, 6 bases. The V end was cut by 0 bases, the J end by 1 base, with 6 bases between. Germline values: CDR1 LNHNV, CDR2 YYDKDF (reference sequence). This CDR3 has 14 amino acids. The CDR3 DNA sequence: TGTGCCACCAGCAGAGACAGGGGTAACTATGGCTACACCTTC. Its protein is CATSRDRGNYGYTF.

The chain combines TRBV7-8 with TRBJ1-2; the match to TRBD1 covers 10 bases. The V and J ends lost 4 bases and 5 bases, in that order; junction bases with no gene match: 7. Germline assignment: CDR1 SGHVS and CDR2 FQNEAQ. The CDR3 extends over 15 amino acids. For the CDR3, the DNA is TGTGCCAGCAGCTCTTGGACAGGGGGAAAATATGGCTACACCTTC. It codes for CASSSWTGGKYGYTF.

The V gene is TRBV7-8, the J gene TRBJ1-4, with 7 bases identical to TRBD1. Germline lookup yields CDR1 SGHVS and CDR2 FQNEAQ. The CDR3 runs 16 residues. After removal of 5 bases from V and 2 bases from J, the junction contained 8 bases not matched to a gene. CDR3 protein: CASSPQTGYTNEKLFF. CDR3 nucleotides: TGTGCCAGCAGCCCTCAGACAGGGTATACTAATGAAAAACTGTTTTTT.

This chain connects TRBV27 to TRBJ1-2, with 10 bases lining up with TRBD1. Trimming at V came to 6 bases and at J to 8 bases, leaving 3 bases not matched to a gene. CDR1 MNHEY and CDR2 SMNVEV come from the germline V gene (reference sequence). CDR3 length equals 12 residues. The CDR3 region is CASRTGGRGYTF. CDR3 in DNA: TGTGCCAGCAGGACAGGGGGCAGGGGCTACACCTTC.

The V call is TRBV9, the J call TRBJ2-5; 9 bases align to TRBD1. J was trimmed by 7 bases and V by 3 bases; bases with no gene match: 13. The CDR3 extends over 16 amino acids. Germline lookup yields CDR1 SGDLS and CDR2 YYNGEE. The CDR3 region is CASSAIPGTGSGTQYF. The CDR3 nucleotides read TGTGCCAGCAGCGCGATTCCCGGGACAGGGTCGGGGACCCAGTACTTC.

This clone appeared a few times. In DNA, the CDR3 is TGTGCCACCAGAGCCGCGGACTTACCGAGGGAAAAACTGTTTTTT. Protein sequence: CATRAADLPREKLFF. The chain combines TRBV6-1 with TRBJ1-4, with D hard to call. Per germline, CDR1 MNHNS and CDR2 SASEGT. Trimming took 10 bases from V and 8 from J, leaving 23 bases between them. The CDR3 is made up of 15 amino acids.

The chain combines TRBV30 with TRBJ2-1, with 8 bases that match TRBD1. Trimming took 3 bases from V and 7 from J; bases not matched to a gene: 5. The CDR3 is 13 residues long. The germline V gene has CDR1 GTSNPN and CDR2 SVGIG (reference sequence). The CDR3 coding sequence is TGTGCCTGGAGCGCGACAGGGGAGAATGAGCAGTTCTTC. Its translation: CAWSATGENEQFF.

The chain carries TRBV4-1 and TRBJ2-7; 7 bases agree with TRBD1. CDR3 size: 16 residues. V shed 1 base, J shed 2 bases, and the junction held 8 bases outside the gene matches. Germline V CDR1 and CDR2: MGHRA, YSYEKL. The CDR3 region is CASSQGSDRVTYEQYF. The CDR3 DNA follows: TGCGCCAGCAGCCAAGGTAGTGACAGGGTCACCTACGAGCAGTACTTC.

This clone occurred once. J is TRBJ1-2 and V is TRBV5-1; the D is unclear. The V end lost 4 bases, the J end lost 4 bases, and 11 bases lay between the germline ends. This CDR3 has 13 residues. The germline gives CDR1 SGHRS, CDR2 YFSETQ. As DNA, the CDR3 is TGCGCCAGCAGCCCTGACACCCGCTATGGCTACACCTTC. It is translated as CASSPDTRYGYTF. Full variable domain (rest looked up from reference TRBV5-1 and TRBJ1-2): KAGVTQTPRYLIKTRGQQVTLSCSPISGHRSVSWYQQTPGQGLQFLFEYFSETQRNKGNFPGRFSGRQFSNSRSEMNVSTLELGDSALYLCASSPDTRYGYTFGSGTRLTVV.

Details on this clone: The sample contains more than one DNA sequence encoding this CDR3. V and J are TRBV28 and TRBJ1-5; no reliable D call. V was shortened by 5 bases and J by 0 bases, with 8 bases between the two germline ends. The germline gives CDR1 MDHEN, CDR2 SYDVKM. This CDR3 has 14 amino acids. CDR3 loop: CASSPDNSNQPQHF. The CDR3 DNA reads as TGTGCCAGCAGTCCCGACAATAGCAATCAGCCCCAGCATTTT.

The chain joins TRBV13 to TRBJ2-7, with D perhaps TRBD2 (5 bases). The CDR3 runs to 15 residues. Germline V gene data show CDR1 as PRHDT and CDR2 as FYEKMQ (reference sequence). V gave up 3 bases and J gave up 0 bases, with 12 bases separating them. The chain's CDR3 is CASSFAAGLSYEQYF. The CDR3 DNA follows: TGTGCCAGCAGCTTCGCCGCGGGTCTCTCCTACGAGCAGTACTTC.

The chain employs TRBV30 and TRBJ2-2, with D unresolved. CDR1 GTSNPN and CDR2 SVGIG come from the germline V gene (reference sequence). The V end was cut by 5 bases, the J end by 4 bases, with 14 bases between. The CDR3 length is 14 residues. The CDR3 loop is CAWAHYGSTGELFF. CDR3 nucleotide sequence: TGTGCCTGGGCCCACTATGGCAGCACCGGGGAGCTGTTTTTT.

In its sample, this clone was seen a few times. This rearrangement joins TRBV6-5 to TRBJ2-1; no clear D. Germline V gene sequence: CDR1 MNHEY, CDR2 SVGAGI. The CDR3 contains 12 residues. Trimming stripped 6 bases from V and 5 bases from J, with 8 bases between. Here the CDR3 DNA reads TGTGCCAGCAGAACAGTTAACAATGAGCAGTTCTTC. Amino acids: CASRTVNNEQFF.

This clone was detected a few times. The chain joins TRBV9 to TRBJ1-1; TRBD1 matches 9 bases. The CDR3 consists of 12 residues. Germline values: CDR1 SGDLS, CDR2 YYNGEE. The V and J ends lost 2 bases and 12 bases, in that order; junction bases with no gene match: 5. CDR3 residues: CASSVGGQGPFF. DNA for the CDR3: TGTGCCAGCAGCGTCGGGGGACAGGGACCTTTCTTT.

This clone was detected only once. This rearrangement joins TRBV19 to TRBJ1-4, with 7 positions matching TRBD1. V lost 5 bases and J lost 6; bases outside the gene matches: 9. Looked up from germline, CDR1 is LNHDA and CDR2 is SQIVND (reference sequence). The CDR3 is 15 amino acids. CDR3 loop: CASSPRDRQYEKLFF. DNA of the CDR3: TGTGCCAGTAGTCCTCGGGACAGACAATATGAAAAACTGTTTTTT.

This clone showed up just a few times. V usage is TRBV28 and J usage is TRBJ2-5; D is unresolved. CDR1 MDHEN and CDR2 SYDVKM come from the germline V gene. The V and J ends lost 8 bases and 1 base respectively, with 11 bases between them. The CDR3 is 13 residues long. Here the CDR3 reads CASLVAGQETQYF. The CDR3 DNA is TGTGCCAGCCTCGTGGCAGGCCAAGAGACCCAGTACTTC.

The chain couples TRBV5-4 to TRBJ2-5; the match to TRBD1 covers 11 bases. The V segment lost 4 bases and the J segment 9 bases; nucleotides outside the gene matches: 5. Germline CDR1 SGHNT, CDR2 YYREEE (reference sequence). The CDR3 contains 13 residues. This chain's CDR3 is CASSTGQGAAQYF. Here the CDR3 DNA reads TGTGCCAGCAGCACAGGACAGGGGGCGGCCCAGTACTTC.

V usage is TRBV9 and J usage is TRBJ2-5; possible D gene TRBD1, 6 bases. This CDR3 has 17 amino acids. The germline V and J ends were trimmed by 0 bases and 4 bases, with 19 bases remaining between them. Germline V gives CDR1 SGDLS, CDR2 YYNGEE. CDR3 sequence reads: CASSVGVLGHRTETQYF. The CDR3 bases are TGTGCCAGCAGCGTAGGGGTGCTGGGACATCGAACAGAGACCCAGTACTTC.

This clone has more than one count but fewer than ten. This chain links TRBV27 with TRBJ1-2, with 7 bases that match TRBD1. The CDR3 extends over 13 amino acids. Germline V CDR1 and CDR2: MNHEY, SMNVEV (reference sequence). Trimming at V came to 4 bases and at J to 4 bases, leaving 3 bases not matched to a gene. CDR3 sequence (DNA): TGTGCCAGCAGTTCAGGGGGAGGCTATGGCTACACCTTC. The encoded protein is CASSSGGGYGYTF.

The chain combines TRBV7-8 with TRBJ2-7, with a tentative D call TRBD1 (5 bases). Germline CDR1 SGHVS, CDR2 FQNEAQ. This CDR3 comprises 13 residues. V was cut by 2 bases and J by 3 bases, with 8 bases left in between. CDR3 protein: CASSLPGFYEQYF. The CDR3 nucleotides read TGTGCCAGCAGCTTACCAGGGTTCTACGAGCAGTACTTC.

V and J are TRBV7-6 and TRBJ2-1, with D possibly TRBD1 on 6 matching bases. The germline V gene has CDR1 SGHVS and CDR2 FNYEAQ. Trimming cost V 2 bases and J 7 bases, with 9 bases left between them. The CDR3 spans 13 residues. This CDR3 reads CASSLPGENEQFF. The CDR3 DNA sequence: TGTGCCAGCAGCTTACCAGGGGAAAATGAGCAGTTCTTC.

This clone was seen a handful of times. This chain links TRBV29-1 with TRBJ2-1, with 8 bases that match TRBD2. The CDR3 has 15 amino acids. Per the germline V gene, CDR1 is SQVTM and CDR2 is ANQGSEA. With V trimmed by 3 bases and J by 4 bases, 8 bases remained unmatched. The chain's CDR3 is CSVDTSGTSYNEQFF. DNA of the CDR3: TGCAGCGTTGATACCTCCGGGACTAGTTACAATGAGCAGTTCTTC.

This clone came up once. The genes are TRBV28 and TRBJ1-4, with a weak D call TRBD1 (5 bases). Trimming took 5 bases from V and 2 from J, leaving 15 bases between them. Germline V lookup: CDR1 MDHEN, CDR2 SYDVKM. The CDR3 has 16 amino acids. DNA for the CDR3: TGTGCCAGCAGTCTCCGCGACAGTTCCACTAATGAAAAACTGTTTTTT. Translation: CASSLRDSSTNEKLFF.

The CDR3 reads CSVEEDTPGEQYF. The CDR3, as DNA: TGCAGCGTTGAAGAGGACACCCCCGGCGAGCAGTACTTC. The chain recombines TRBV29-1 with TRBJ2-7; D perhaps matches TRBD1 (5 bases). V lost 0 bases and J 6 bases, leaving 12 bases between the germline ends. Germline values: CDR1 SQVTM, CDR2 ANQGSEA. The CDR3 is 13 amino acids.

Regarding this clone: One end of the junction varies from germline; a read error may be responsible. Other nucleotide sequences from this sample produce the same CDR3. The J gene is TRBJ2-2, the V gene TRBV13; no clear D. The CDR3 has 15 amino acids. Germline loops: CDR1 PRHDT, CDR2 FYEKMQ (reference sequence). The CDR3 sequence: CASSLGAGTAGELFF. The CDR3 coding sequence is TGTGCCAGCAGCCTAGGAGCAGGAACGGCCGGGGAGCTGTTTTTT.

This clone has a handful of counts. The CDR3 is CATPAGISSPVDGYTF. In DNA form, the CDR3 reads TGTGCCACCCCAGCCGGGATAAGCAGCCCCGTGGACGGCTACACCTTC. This sequence joins TRBV28 and TRBJ1-2; D is undetermined. The CDR3 is made up of 16 amino acids. Germline CDR1 and CDR2: MDHEN and SYDVKM. Trimming shortened V by 10 bases and J by 8 bases, and 29 bases separated the two germline ends.

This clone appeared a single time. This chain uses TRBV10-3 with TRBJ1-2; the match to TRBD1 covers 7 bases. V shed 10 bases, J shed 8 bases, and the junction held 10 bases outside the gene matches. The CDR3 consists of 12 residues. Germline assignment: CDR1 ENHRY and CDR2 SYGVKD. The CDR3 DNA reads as TGTGCCACCTCTGAGGGGGCGGGAGGCTACACCTTC. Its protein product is CATSEGAGGYTF.

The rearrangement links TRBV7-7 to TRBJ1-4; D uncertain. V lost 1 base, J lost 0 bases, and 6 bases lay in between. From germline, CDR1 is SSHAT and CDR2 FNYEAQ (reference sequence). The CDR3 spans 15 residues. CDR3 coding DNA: TGTGCCAGCAGCTTAGGGGAGTCAACTAATGAAAAACTGTTTTTT. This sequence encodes CASSLGESTNEKLFF.

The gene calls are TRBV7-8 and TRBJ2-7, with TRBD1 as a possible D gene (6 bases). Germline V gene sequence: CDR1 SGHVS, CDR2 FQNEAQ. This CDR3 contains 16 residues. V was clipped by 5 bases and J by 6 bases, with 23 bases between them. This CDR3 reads CASSPPTGQGPSEQYF. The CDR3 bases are TGTGCCAGCAGCCCCCCGACCGGGCAGGGGCCGTCCGAGCAGTACTTC.